This section outlines one T cell receptor (beta chain) sequence together with its context. The V segment lost 5 bases and the J segment 9 bases; nucleotides outside the gene matches: 4. The CDR3 is 13 residues long. Germline lookup yields CDR1 MDHEN and CDR2 SYDVKM. The data were taken from a study of blood T cell repertoires in COVID-19. The wider study: T cells, B-cell-depleted T cells, or PBMCs provided the cDNA or gDNA that served as material.

The table came from immunoSEQ multiplex PCR; TCRdb's copy has only in-frame clones and leaves some out. The sample has about 210,000 clones; 80% are singletons. Sequencing was performed on PBMCs or T cells enriched from blood (not recorded which). The gene calls are TRBV28 and TRBJ1-1, with 12 bases matching TRBD1. The sequence was collected from a young man with acute COVID-19. CDR3 DNA sequence: TGTGCCAGCAGTAGCGGGACAGGGGGCAAAGCTTTCTTT. Its protein product is CASSSGTGGKAFF. The variable domain in full, completed from reference TRBV28 and TRBJ1-1, reads DVKVTQSSRYLVKRTGEKVFLECVQDMDHENMFWYRQDPGLGLRLIYFSYDVKMKEKGDIPEGYSVSREKKERFSLILESASTNQTSMYLCASSSGTGGKAFFGQGTRLTVV.